The TCR beta chain described here comes from a study of shared clonotypes between healthy human individuals. The data were produced by immunoSEQ multiplex PCR, yet TCRdb's version contains in-frame clones alone and is incomplete. The repertoire holds 1.4 million to 1.5 million clones, with around 97% as singletons. Germline values: CDR1 SGDLS, CDR2 YYNGEE. V lost 1 base and J 0 bases, leaving 11 bases between the germline ends. The length of the CDR3 is 16 residues. The chain has TRBV9 and TRBJ2-1; D possibly corresponds to TRBD2 (5 bases). This TCR came from a man between 25 and 39 years old in good health. Sequenced input: naive CD4+ T cells sorted from blood. The subset was: CD45RA+ positively selected. DNA for the CDR3: TGTGCCAGCAGCGTACAGGTGGGGAGCTCCTACAATGAGCAGTTCTTC. Residues: CASSVQVGSSYNEQFF. The full variable domain, rest sourced from reference TRBV9 and TRBJ2-1, is DSGVTQTPKHLITATGQRVTLRCSPRSGDLSVYWYQQSLDQGLQFLIQYYNGEERAKGNILERFSAQQFPDLHSELNLSSLELGDSALYFCASSVQVGSSYNEQFFGPGTRLTVL.